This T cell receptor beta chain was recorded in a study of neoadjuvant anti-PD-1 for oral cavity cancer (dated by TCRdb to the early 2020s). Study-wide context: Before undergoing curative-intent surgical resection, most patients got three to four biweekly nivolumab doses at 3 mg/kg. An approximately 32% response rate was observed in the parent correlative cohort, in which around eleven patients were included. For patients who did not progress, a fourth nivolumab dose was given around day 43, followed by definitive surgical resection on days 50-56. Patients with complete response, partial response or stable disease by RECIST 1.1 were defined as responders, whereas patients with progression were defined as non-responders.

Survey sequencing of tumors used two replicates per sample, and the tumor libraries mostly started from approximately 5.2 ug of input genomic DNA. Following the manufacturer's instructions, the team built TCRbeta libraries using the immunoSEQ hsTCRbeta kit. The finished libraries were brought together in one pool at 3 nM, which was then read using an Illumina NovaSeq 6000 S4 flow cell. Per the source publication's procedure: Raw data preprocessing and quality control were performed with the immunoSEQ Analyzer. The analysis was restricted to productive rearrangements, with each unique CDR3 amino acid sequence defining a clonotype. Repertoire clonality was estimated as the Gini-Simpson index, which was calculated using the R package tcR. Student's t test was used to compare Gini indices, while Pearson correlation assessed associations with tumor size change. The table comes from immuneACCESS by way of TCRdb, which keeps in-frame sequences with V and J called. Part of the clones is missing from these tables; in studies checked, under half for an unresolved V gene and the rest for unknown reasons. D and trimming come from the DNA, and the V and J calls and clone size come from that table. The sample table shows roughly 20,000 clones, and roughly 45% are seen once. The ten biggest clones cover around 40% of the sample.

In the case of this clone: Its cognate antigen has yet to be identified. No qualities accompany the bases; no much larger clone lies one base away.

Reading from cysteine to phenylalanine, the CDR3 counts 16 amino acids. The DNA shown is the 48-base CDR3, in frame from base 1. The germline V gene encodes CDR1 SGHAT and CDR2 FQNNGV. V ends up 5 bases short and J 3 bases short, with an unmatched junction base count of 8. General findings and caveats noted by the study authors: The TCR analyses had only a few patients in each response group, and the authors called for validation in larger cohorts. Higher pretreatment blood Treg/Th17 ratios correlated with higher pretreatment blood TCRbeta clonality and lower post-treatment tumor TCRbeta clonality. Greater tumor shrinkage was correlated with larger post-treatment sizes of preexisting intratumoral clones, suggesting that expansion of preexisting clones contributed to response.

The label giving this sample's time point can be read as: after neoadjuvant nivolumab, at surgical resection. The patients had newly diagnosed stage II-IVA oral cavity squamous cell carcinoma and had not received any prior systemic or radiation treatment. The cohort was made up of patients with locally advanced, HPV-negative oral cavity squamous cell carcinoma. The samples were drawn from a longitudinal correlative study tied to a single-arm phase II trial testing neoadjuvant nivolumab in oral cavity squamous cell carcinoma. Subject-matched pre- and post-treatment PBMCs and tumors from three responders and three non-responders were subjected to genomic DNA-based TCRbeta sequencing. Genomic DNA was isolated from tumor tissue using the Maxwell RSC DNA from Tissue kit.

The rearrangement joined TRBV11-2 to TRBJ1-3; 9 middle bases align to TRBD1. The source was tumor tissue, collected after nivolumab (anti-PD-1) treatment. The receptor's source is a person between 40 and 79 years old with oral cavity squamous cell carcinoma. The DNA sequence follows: TGTGCCAGCAGCATCGTACAGGGGGCGGTTGGAAACACCATATATTTT. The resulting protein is CASSIVQGAVGNTIYF.